The entry below gives a single TCR beta chain sequence along with its context. This entry is derived from a study of PD-1 blockade in classical Hodgkin lymphoma. All patients experienced relapse after autologous stem cell transplantation, and brentuximab vedotin exposure was variable. Germline CDR1 reads KGHSH; CDR2 reads LQKENI. The CDR3 is 14 residues long. V was clipped by 3 bases and J by 4 bases, with 12 bases between them. Only in-frame clones appear in the TCRdb table, and some are missing; sequencing was by immunoSEQ multiplex PCR. This table holds tens of thousands of clones, about 88% found once.

The chain links TRBV18 to TRBJ1-2; tentative D call: TRBD1 (5 bases). Material: peripheral blood mononuclear cells (PBMCs), obtained at baseline. This sequence was found in a human donor with classical Hodgkin lymphoma. The CDR3 coding sequence is TGTGCCAGCTCACCCCCGACAGAAAGCTATGGCTACACCTTC. Protein product: CASSPPTESYGYTF.